This entry lists 7 T cell receptor beta chains sequenced from one sample in a study of identical twins. Each CDR3 protein is one row after TCRdb ran MiXCR on the 5' RACE reads. The data show about 530,000 distinct CDR3 sequences, 20% to 25% seen once. In addition, the sample was reused for a study of yellow fever vaccine responses in identical twins.

The source material was CD4+ T cells sorted from blood. The origin of the receptors is a woman between 18 and 29 years old in good health.

This clonotype was observed a handful of times. The J gene is TRBJ2-7, the V gene TRBV7-2, with D perhaps matching TRBD2 (6 bases). The CDR3 extends over 15 amino acids. From germline, CDR1 is SGHTA and CDR2 FQGNSA. V lost 3 bases, J lost 3 bases, and 15 bases lay in between. CDR3 nucleotides: TGTGCCAGCAGCTTGGGTCTAGCGTCTCGCTACGAGCAGTACTTC. Translation: CASSLGLASRYEQYF.

This clonotype was counted between two and nine times. The CDR3: CAFSLSPPPRPLYNEQFF. DNA of the CDR3: TGTGCCTTCAGTTTATCCCCGCCTCCGCGCCCCCTCTACAATGAGCAGTTCTTC. This chain uses TRBV12-3 or TRBV12-4 with TRBJ2-1, with D hard to call. V lost 11 bases and J lost 3, with 29 bases in between. This CDR3 has 18 amino acids.

This clonotype was seen more than once but under ten times. This rearrangement joins TRBV4-2 to TRBJ2-1; 7 nucleotides match TRBD2. Germline CDR1 is LGHNA and CDR2 is YNFKEQ. After removal of 0 bases from V and 0 bases from J, the junction contained 5 bases not matched to a gene. This CDR3 has 17 amino acids. Here the CDR3 DNA reads TGTGCCAGCAGCCAAGATCAGGGCGGGAGCTCCTACAATGAGCAGTTCTTC. It codes for CASSQDQGGSSYNEQFF.

The chain links TRBV11-2 to TRBJ1-1, with D uncertain. Germline V gives CDR1 SGHAT, CDR2 FQNNGV. CDR3 length: 18 amino acids. Trimming took 2 bases from V and 0 from J, leaving 19 bases between them. The chain's CDR3 is CASSLSSPLRPLNTEAFF. The DNA for the CDR3 is TGTGCCAGCAGCTTAAGTTCTCCCCTCAGGCCCTTGAACACTGAAGCTTTCTTT.

The chain uses TRBV5-5 and TRBJ2-7, with D unresolved. CDR1 is SGHKS and CDR2 is YYEKEE in the germline V gene (reference sequence). This CDR3 spans 13 amino acids. The V end was cut by 0 bases, the J end by 0 bases, with 4 bases between. The CDR3 region is CASSLGYSYEQYV. The DNA for the CDR3 is TGTGCCAGCAGCTTGGGATACTCCTACGAGCAGTACGTC.

The CDR3 spells CASSLNSVSYEQYV. In DNA, the CDR3 is TGTGCCAGCAGTTTAAACTCGGTATCTTACGAGCAGTACGTC. The chain links TRBV12-3 or TRBV12-4 to TRBJ2-7; D remains unclear. Between the trimmed V and J ends, which lost 2 bases and 4 bases, there was a span of 12 bases. The CDR3 totals 14 residues.

The V gene is TRBV12-3 or TRBV12-4, the J gene TRBJ2-3; 11 bases agree with TRBD2. The V segment lost 1 base and the J segment 3 bases; nucleotides outside the gene matches: 0. There are 15 residues in the CDR3. The CDR3 coding sequence is TGTGCCAGCAGTTTAGTAGCGGGAGGGACAGATACGCAGTATTTT. As protein: CASSLVAGGTDTQYF.